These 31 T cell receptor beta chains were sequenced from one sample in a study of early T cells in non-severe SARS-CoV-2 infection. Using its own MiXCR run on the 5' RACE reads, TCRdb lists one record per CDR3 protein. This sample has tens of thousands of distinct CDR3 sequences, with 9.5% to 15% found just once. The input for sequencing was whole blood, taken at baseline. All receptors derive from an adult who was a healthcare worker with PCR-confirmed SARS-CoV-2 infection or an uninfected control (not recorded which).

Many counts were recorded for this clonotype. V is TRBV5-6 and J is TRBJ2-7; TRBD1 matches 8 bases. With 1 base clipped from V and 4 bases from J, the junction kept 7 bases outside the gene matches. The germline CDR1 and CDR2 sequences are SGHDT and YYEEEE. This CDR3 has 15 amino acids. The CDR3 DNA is TGTGCCAGCAGCTTGTGGCAGGGGGCGAGGTACGAGCAGTACTTC. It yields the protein CASSLWQGARYEQYF.

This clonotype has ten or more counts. Here the CDR3 reads CASSLNTAYEQYF. The CDR3 region has the DNA TGTGCCAGCAGCCTGAATACCGCCTACGAGCAGTACTTC. The chain combines TRBV7-6 with TRBJ2-7, with D hard to call. This CDR3 is 13 amino acids long. The germline V and J ends were trimmed by 5 bases and 2 bases, with 10 bases remaining between them. The germline CDR1 and CDR2 sequences are SGHVS and FNYEAQ.

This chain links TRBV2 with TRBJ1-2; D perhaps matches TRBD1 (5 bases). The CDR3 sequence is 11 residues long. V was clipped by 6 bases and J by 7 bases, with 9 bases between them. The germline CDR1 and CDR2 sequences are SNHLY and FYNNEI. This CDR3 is CASSEQVGYTF. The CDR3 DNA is TGTGCCAGCAGCGAACAGGTTGGCTACACCTTC.

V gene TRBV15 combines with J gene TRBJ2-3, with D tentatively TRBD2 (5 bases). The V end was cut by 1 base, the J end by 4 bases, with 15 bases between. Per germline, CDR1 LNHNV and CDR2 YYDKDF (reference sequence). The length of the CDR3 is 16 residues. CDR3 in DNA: TGTGCCACCAGCAGAGGTCTGGGAGCACGCGCAGATACGCAGTATTTT. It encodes CATSRGLGARADTQYF.

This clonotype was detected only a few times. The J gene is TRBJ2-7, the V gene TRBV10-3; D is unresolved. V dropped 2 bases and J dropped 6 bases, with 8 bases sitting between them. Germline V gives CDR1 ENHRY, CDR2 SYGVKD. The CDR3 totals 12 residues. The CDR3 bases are TGTGCCATCAGTGAGGGCTCCCTCGAGCAGTACTTC. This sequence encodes CAISEGSLEQYF.

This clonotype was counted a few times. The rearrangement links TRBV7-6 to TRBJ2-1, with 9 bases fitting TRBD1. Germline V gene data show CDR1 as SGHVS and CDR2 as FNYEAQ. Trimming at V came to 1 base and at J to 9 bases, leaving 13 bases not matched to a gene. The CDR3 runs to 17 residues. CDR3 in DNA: TGTGCCAGCAGCTTAGTAGGGACAGGGAGGGCCGGTCCTGAGCAGTTCTTC. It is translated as CASSLVGTGRAGPEQFF.

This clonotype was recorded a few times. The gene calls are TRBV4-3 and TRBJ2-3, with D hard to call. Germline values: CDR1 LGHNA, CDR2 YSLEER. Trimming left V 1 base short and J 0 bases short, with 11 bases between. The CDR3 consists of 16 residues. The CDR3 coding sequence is TGCGCCAGCAGCCAAGGAGCGAGTAGCAGCACAGATACGCAGTATTTT. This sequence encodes CASSQGASSSTDTQYF.

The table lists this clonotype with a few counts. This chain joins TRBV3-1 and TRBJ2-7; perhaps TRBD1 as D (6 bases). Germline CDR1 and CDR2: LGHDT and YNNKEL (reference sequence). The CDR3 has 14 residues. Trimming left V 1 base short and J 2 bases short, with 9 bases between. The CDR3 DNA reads TGTGCCAGCAGCCAAGCAGGGGTAACCTACGAGCAGTACTTC. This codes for CASSQAGVTYEQYF.

CDR3 coding DNA: TGTGCCAGCAGCTTCCGGAGAGAAGGCACTGAAGCTTTCTTT. Protein sequence: CASSFRREGTEAFF. The rearrangement links TRBV14 to TRBJ1-1, with D unclear. The ends were cut back, 5 bases at V and 4 bases at J, with 14 bases in the middle. The CDR3 is made up of 14 amino acids. Germline lookup yields CDR1 SGHDN and CDR2 FVKESK.

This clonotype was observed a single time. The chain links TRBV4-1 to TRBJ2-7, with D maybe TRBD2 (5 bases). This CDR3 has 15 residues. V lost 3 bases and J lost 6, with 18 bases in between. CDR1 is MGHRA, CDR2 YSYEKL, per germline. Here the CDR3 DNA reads TGCGCCAGCAGCCAGTCCGGGAAGAAACGGCCCGAGCAGTACTTC. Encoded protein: CASSQSGKKRPEQYF.

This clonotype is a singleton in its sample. CDR3 loop: CSALIPTANSNQPQHF. Written as DNA, the CDR3 is TGCAGTGCTTTAATCCCTACAGCTAATAGCAATCAGCCCCAGCATTTT. The rearrangement links TRBV20-1 to TRBJ1-5; unclear D gene. CDR3 length equals 16 residues. Germline loops: CDR1 DFQATT, CDR2 SNEGSKA (reference sequence). Trimming pared 5 bases from V and 0 bases from J, leaving 17 bases between.

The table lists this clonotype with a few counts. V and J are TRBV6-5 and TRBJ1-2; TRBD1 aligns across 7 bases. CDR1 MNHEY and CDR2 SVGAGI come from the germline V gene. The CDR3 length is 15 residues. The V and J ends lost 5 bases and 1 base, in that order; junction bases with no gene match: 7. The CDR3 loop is CASSPGDSGNYGYTF. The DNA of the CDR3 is TGTGCCAGCAGTCCCGGGGACAGCGGTAACTATGGCTACACCTTC.

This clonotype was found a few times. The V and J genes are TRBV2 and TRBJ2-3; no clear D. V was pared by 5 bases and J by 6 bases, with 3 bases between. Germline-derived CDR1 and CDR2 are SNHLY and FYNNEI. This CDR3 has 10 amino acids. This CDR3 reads CASSSDTQYF. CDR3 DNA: TGTGCCAGCAGTTCTGATACGCAGTATTTT.

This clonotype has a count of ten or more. The CDR3 reads CATSWGSNTEAFF. The DNA for the CDR3 is TGTGCCACCAGTTGGGGATCGAACACTGAAGCTTTCTTT. This sequence joins TRBV24-1 and TRBJ1-1, with unresolved D. Between the trimmed V and J ends, which lost 6 bases and 1 base, there was a span of 8 bases. The CDR3 loop spans 13 amino acids. Per the germline V gene, CDR1 is KGHDR and CDR2 is SFDVKD.

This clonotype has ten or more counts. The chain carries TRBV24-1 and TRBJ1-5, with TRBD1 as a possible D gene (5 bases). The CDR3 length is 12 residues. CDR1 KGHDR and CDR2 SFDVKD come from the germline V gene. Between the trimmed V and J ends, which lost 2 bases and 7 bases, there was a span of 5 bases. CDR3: CATSDSGQPQHF. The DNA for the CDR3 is TGTGCCACCAGTGATTCAGGGCAGCCCCAGCATTTT.

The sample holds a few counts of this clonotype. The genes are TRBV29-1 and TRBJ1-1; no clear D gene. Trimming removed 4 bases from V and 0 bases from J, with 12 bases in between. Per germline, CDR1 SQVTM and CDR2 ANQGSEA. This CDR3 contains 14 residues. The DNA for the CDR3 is TGCAGCGTTGGTCTGCCAGACCTGAACACTGAAGCTTTCTTT. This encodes CSVGLPDLNTEAFF.

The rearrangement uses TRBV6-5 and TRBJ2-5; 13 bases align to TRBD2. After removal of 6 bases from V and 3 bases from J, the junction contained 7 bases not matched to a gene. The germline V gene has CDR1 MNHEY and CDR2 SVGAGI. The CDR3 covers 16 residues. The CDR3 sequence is CASRRFGLAGEETQYF. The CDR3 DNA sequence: TGTGCCAGCAGACGCTTTGGACTAGCGGGAGAAGAGACCCAGTACTTC.

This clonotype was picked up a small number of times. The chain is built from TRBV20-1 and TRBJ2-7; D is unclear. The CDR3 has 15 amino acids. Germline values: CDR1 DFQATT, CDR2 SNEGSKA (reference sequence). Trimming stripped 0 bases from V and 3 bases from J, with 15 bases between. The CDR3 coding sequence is TGCAGTGCTAGAGATATGGCAGGCGGAATCTACGAGCAGTACTTC. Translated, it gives CSARDMAGGIYEQYF.

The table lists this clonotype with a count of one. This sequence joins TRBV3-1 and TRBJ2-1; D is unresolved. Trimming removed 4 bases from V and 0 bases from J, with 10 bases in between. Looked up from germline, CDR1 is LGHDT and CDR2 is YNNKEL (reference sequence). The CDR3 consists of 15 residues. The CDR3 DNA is TGTGCCAGCAGCCGAAGGGTAAACTCCTACAATGAGCAGTTCTTC. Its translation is CASSRRVNSYNEQFF.

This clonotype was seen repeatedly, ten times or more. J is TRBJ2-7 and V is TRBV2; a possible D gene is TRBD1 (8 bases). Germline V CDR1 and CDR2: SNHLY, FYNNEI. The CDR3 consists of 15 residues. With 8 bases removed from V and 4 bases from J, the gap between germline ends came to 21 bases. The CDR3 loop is CASGEGPGQAYEQYF. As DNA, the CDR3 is TGTGCCAGCGGGGAGGGTCCGGGACAGGCGTACGAGCAGTACTTC.

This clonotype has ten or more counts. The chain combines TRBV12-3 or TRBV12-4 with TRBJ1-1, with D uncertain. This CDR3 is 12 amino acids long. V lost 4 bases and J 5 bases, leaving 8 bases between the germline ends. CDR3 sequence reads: CASSSSWTEAFF. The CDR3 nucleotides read TGTGCCAGCAGTTCGAGTTGGACTGAAGCTTTCTTT.

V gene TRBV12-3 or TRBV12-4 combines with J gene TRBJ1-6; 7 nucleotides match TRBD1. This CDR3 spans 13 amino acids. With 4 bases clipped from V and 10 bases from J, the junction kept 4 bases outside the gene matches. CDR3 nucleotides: TGTGCCAGCAGTTCAACAGGGGTCTCACCCCTCCACTTT. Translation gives CASSSTGVSPLHF.

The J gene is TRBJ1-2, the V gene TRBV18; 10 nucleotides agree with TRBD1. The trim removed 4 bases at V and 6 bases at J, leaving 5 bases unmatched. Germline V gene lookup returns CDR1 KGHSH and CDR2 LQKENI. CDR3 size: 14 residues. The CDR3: CASSLGQGDHGYTF. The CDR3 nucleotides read TGTGCCAGCTCACTAGGACAGGGGGATCATGGCTACACCTTC.

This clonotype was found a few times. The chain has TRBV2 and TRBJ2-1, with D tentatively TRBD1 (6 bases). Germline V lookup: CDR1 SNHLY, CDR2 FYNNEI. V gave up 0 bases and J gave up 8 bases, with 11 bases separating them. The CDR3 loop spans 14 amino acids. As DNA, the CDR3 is TGTGCCAGCAGTGAAGCGATAGGGGGACATGAGCAGTTCTTC. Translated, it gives CASSEAIGGHEQFF.

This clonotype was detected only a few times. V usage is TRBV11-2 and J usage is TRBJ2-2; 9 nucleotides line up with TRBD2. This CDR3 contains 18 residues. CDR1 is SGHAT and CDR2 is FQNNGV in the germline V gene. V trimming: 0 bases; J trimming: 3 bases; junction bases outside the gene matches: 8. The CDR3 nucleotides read TGTGCCAGCAGCTTAGATTGGCGGGGGGGCCCCTACACCGGGGAGCTGTTTTTT. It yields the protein CASSLDWRGGPYTGELFF. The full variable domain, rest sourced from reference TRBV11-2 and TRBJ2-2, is EAGVAQSPRYKIIEKRQSVAFWCNPISGHATLYWYQQILGQGPKLLIQFQNNGVVDDSQLPKDRFSAERLKGVDSTLKIQPAKLEDSAVYLCASSLDWRGGPYTGELFFGEGSRLTVL.

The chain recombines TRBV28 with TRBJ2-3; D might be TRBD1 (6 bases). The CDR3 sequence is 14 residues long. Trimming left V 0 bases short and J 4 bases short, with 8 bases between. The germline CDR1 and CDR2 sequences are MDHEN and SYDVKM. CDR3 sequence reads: CASSLWDSPDTQYF. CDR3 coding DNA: TGTGCCAGCAGTTTATGGGACAGTCCAGATACGCAGTATTTT.

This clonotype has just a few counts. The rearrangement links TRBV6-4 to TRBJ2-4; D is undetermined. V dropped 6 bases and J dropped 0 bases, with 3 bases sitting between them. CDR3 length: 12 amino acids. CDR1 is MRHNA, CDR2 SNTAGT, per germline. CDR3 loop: CASRTAKNIQYF. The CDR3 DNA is TGTGCCAGCAGGACAGCCAAAAACATTCAGTACTTC.

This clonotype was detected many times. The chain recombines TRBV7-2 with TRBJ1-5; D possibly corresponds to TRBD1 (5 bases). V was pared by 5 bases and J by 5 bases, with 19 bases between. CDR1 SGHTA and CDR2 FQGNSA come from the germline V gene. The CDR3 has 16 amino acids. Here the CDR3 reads CASSSIGDSRHQPQHF. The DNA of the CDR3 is TGTGCCAGCAGCAGTATAGGGGACTCGCGGCATCAGCCCCAGCATTTT.

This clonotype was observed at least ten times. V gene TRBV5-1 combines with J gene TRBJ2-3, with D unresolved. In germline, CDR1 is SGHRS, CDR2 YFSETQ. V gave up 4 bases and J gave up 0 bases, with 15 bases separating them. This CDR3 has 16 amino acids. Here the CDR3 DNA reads TGCGCCAGCAGCGCAATACCTGACTTCAGCACAGATACGCAGTATTTT. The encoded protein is CASSAIPDFSTDTQYF.

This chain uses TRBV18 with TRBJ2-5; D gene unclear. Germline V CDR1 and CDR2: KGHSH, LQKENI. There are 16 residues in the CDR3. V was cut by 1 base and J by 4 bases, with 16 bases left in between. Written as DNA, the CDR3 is TGTGCCAGCTCACCACTCCCGGTTCGGCGAGGAGAGACCCAGTACTTC. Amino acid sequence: CASSPLPVRRGETQYF.

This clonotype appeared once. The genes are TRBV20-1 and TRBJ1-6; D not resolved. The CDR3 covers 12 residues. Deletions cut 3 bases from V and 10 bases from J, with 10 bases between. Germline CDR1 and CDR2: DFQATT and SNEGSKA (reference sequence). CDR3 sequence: CSASLGNSPLHF. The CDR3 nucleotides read TGCAGTGCTAGCCTAGGGAACTCACCCCTCCACTTT.